Presented here are 26 T cell receptor beta chains from one specimen sequenced in a study of blood T cell repertoires in COVID-19. Assay: immunoSEQ multiplex PCR; the TCRdb copy retains only in-frame clones and omits some. This table has 95,000 to 150,000 clones, 86% appearing once. The sample was peripheral blood. All receptors come from a man aged 35 to 55 with acute or convalescent COVID-19.

CDR3: CASSQPGGLYGYTF. CDR3 DNA: TGTGCCAGCAGCCAGCCCGGGGGACTCTATGGCTACACCTTC. V gene TRBV3-1 (or the pseudogene TRBV3-2) combines with J gene TRBJ1-2; the D gene is possibly TRBD1 (5 bases). Germline V gene data show CDR1 as LGHDT and CDR2 as YNNKEL (reference sequence). CDR3 size: 14 residues. Trimming shortened V by 3 bases and J by 4 bases, and 12 bases separated the two germline ends.

V usage is TRBV3-1 (or the pseudogene TRBV3-2) and J usage is TRBJ2-3; TRBD2 matches at 7 bases. With V trimmed by 3 bases and J by 4 bases, 7 bases remained unmatched. The CDR3 has 15 amino acids. Germline V gene lookup returns CDR1 LGHDT and CDR2 YNNKEL (reference sequence). This CDR3 reads CASSQGGGSADTQYF. CDR3 coding DNA: TGTGCCAGCAGCCAGGGCGGGGGATCGGCAGATACGCAGTATTTT.

The genes are TRBV18 and TRBJ1-2, with D hard to call. Germline lookup yields CDR1 KGHSH and CDR2 LQKENI. Trimming pared 3 bases from V and 6 bases from J, leaving 11 bases between. This CDR3 comprises 13 residues. The CDR3 DNA sequence: TGTGCCAGCTCACCGTGGCAGGATGATGGCTACACCTTC. Translated, it gives CASSPWQDDGYTF.

The gene calls are TRBV7-2 and TRBJ1-2; TRBD1 matches 7 bases. Losses at the gene ends were 5 bases for V and 2 bases for J; bases not matched to a gene: 8. Germline assignment: CDR1 SGHTA and CDR2 FQGNSA. The CDR3 runs 15 residues. The CDR3 sequence: CASSPRPGGNYGYTF. The CDR3 DNA reads as TGTGCCAGCAGCCCCCGGCCAGGGGGGAACTATGGCTACACCTTC.

The chain uses TRBV5-4 and TRBJ1-1; 7 nucleotides agree with TRBD1. The CDR3 runs to 17 residues. V lost 3 bases to trimming and J lost 8 bases; unmatched junction nucleotides: 19. The germline CDR1 and CDR2 sequences are SGHNT and YYREEE (reference sequence). CDR3 sequence reads: CASSSGIGAPGQAEAFF. DNA of the CDR3: TGTGCCAGCAGCTCAGGCATCGGGGCCCCAGGACAGGCAGAAGCTTTCTTT.

Here the CDR3 DNA reads TGCGCCAGCAGCTCGGGGGAAGGGCCCCCAGATGGCTACACCTTC. Protein: CASSSGEGPPDGYTF. V gene TRBV5-1 combines with J gene TRBJ1-2, with TRBD1 as a possible D gene (5 bases). Germline CDR1 and CDR2: SGHRS and YFSETQ. The CDR3 has 15 amino acids. V lost 3 bases and J lost 6, with 18 bases in between.

J is TRBJ2-2 and V is TRBV10-2; tentatively, D is TRBD2 (6 bases). Germline CDR1 reads WSHSY; CDR2 reads SAAADI. Between the trimmed V and J ends, which lost 3 bases and 5 bases, there was a span of 13 bases. The CDR3 is 15 residues long. CDR3 coding DNA: TGCGCCAGCAGTGATTGGGGGGAGCTTACCGGGGAGCTGTTTTTT. Amino acids: CASSDWGELTGELFF.

The J gene is TRBJ2-7, the V gene TRBV24-1; D is ambiguous. Trimming took off 2 bases at V and 0 bases at J, with 4 bases between the two ends. This CDR3 has 13 residues. The germline CDR1 and CDR2 sequences are KGHDR and SFDVKD. CDR3 residues: CATSDSHSYEQYF. The CDR3 DNA reads as TGTGCCACCAGTGATTCCCACTCCTACGAGCAGTACTTC.

The V gene is TRBV7-9, the J gene TRBJ2-1, with TRBD2 matching 8 bases. V lost 1 base to trimming and J lost 3 bases; unmatched junction nucleotides: 2. Germline values: CDR1 SEHNR, CDR2 FQNEAQ (reference sequence). The CDR3 is 15 residues long. The chain's CDR3 is CASSLEGTSYNEQFF. In DNA form, the CDR3 reads TGTGCCAGCAGCTTAGAAGGGACTAGCTACAATGAGCAGTTCTTC.

J is TRBJ1-4 and V is TRBV7-2; TRBD1 might be the D (6 bases). V was clipped by 10 bases and J by 0 bases, with 18 bases between them. CDR1 is SGHTA and CDR2 is FQGNSA in the germline V gene. The CDR3 runs 16 residues. CDR3 amino acids: CATSQGRSATNEKLFF. CDR3 coding DNA: TGTGCCACCTCACAGGGCCGATCTGCAACTAATGAAAAACTGTTTTTT.

J is TRBJ2-5 and V is TRBV5-1; D might be TRBD2 (5 bases). CDR1 is SGHRS and CDR2 is YFSETQ in the germline V gene. The ends were cut back, 0 bases at V and 5 bases at J, with 14 bases in the middle. This CDR3 is built from 15 residues. DNA for the CDR3: TGCGCCAGCAGCTTGGATAACAGACCGGGGGAGACCCAGTACTTC. Translation: CASSLDNRPGETQYF.

V and J are TRBV6-6 and TRBJ1-2; D unresolved. The germline CDR1 and CDR2 sequences are MNHNY and SVGAGI (reference sequence). This CDR3 is 13 amino acids long. The ends were cut back, 2 bases at V and 4 bases at J, with 8 bases in the middle. The CDR3: CASSYSAFYGYTF. The CDR3 DNA is TGTGCCAGCAGTTACAGCGCCTTCTATGGCTACACCTTC.

The V and J genes are TRBV19 and TRBJ2-7; tentatively, D is TRBD2 (6 bases). The ends were cut back, 8 bases at V and 0 bases at J, with 17 bases in the middle. The CDR3 contains 15 residues. Germline V gives CDR1 LNHDA, CDR2 SQIVND (reference sequence). The CDR3 reads CASAQSNGGSYEQYF. CDR3 sequence (DNA): TGTGCCAGTGCCCAATCGAACGGGGGCTCCTACGAGCAGTACTTC.

The chain uses TRBV5-5 and TRBJ2-7; D call uncertain. Trimming took 0 bases from V and 0 from J, leaving 4 bases between them. The germline V gene encodes CDR1 SGHKS and CDR2 YYEKEE (reference sequence). There are 13 residues in the CDR3. CDR3 coding DNA: TGTGCCAGCAGCTTGGGGAGCTCCTACGAGCAGTACTTC. The encoded protein is CASSLGSSYEQYF.

The chain recombines TRBV7-2 with TRBJ1-5; D is undetermined. V was clipped by 5 bases and J by 6 bases, with 11 bases between them. CDR1 is SGHTA and CDR2 is FQGNSA in the germline V gene. The CDR3 totals 13 residues. The CDR3 DNA sequence: TGTGCCAGCAGCCCCGCGTTTGGTCAGCCCCAGCATTTT. This sequence encodes CASSPAFGQPQHF. The variable domain in full, completed from reference TRBV7-2 and TRBJ1-5, reads GAGVSQSPSNKVTEKGKDVELRCDPISGHTALYWYRQSLGQGLEFLIYFQGNSAPDKSGLPSDRFSAERTGGSVSTLTIQRTQQEDSAVYLCASSPAFGQPQHFGDGTRLSIL.

The V and J genes are TRBV5-1 and TRBJ1-1, with 11 bases matching TRBD1. The V segment lost 2 bases and the J segment 6 bases; nucleotides outside the gene matches: 6. Germline assignment: CDR1 SGHRS and CDR2 YFSETQ. The CDR3 runs to 15 residues. The CDR3 DNA reads as TGCGCCAGCAGCTTTCGGACAGGGGGCGGCTCTGAAGCTTTCTTT. It encodes CASSFRTGGGSEAFF.

The chain uses TRBV30 and TRBJ2-5; TRBD1 matches at 12 bases. The CDR3 loop spans 16 amino acids. The trim removed 4 bases at V and 0 bases at J, leaving 6 bases unmatched. CDR1 and CDR2 (germline): GTSNPN, SVGIG (reference sequence). The CDR3 here is CAWTPWDRGHQETQYF. The CDR3, as DNA: TGTGCCTGGACCCCTTGGGACAGGGGGCACCAAGAGACCCAGTACTTC. Full variable domain (outside the CDR3, taken from reference TRBV30 and TRBJ2-5): SQTIHQWPATLVQPVGSPLSLECTVEGTSNPNLYWYRQAAGRGLQLLFYSVGIGQISSEVPQNLSASRPQDRQFILSSKKLLLSDSGFYLCAWTPWDRGHQETQYFGPGTRLLVL.

The sample holds one count of this clone. The CDR3 region is CASSPWRVGGNTIYF. CDR3 coding DNA: TGTGCCAGCAGCCCCTGGAGGGTGGGAGGAAACACCATATATTTT. The rearrangement joins TRBV9 to TRBJ1-3, with D hard to call. Germline V lookup: CDR1 SGDLS, CDR2 YYNGEE. The CDR3 consists of 15 residues. The V and J ends lost 4 bases and 4 bases respectively, with 15 bases between them.

V gene TRBV19 combines with J gene TRBJ1-6, with 9 bases fitting TRBD1. The junction had 8 bases not matched to a gene; V was cut back by 3 bases and J by 8 bases. The germline gives CDR1 LNHDA, CDR2 SQIVND (reference sequence). CDR3 length: 16 residues. CDR3 amino acids: CASSMRQGGSDSPLHF. DNA of the CDR3: TGTGCCAGTAGTATGCGACAGGGGGGTTCGGATTCACCCCTCCACTTT.

This clone was seen once. The chain links TRBV6-5 to TRBJ2-1; 7 bases are shared with TRBD1. Germline lookup yields CDR1 MNHEY and CDR2 SVGAGI. The CDR3 extends over 14 amino acids. The V and J ends lost 9 bases and 0 bases, in that order; junction bases with no gene match: 5. Written as DNA, the CDR3 is TGTGCCAGTGCACAGGGGAGCTCCTACAATGAGCAGTTCTTC. It is translated as CASAQGSSYNEQFF.

In its sample, this clone was seen once. The genes are TRBV29-1 and TRBJ1-2, with 10 bases matching TRBD1. The CDR3 has 14 amino acids. Germline CDR1 SQVTM, CDR2 ANQGSEA. J was trimmed by 0 bases and V by 7 bases; bases with no gene match: 5. The CDR3, as DNA: TGCAGCGCCGCCGGGACAGGGGCTAACTATGGCTACACCTTC. Its protein product is CSAAGTGANYGYTF.

V is TRBV5-4 and J is TRBJ2-1; 15 nucleotides line up with TRBD2. This CDR3 contains 14 residues. V was clipped by 10 bases and J by 6 bases; unmatched bases: 5. Per the germline V gene, CDR1 is SGHNT and CDR2 is YYREEE (reference sequence). The CDR3 DNA reads TGTGCCGCCCGGACTAGCGGGGGGGGCAATGAGCAGTTCTTC. Protein sequence: CAARTSGGGNEQFF.

V usage is TRBV10-1 and J usage is TRBJ2-7; no clear D gene. The V end was cut by 4 bases, the J end by 4 bases, with 8 bases between. CDR1 is WNHNN, CDR2 SYGVQD, per germline (reference sequence). The CDR3 is 12 residues long. The CDR3 DNA is TGCGCCAGCAGTGCTTTCGGGTACGAGCAGTACTTC. It codes for CASSAFGYEQYF.

In its sample, this clone was seen a few times. V usage is TRBV9 and J usage is TRBJ1-3; unclear D gene. Germline V gives CDR1 SGDLS, CDR2 YYNGEE. The CDR3 contains 19 residues. V was pared by 4 bases and J by 0 bases, with 23 bases between. Here the CDR3 reads CASSRESSVWALSGNTIYF. The CDR3 region has the DNA TGTGCCAGCAGCCGGGAAAGCAGTGTGTGGGCCCTCTCTGGAAACACCATATATTTT.

The V call is TRBV5-4, the J call TRBJ1-2; 7 positions agree with TRBD1. The trim removed 3 bases at V and 0 bases at J, leaving 2 bases unmatched. Germline V lookup: CDR1 SGHNT, CDR2 YYREEE (reference sequence). There are 14 residues in the CDR3. The CDR3 bases are TGTGCCAGCAGCTCGGGACAGTCTAACTATGGCTACACCTTC. Encoded protein: CASSSGQSNYGYTF.

J is TRBJ2-3 and V is TRBV9; 7 nucleotides match TRBD2. Losses at the gene ends were 0 bases for V and 4 bases for J; bases not matched to a gene: 8. The germline CDR1 and CDR2 sequences are SGDLS and YYNGEE. The CDR3 consists of 16 residues. CDR3 sequence (DNA): TGTGCCAGCAGCGTAGGGGCTAGCGGTTTATCAGATACGCAGTATTTT. As protein: CASSVGASGLSDTQYF.